This T cell receptor (beta chain) is drawn from a study of blood T cell repertoires in COVID-19. The CDR3 has 16 amino acids. Germline V gene data show CDR1 as SGHRS and CDR2 as YFSETQ. The germline V and J ends were trimmed by 6 bases and 0 bases, with 13 bases remaining between them. Profiled with immunoSEQ multiplex PCR; TCRdb holds only in-frame clones, not every one. The data hold roughly 240,000 clones, with about 89% observed a single time. The gene calls are TRBV5-1 and TRBJ1-6; unclear D gene. The source is a woman in her fifties or sixties who had recovered from COVID-19. The sequenced material came from peripheral blood. The CDR3 is CASNTEGSSYNSPLHF. In DNA, the CDR3 is TGCGCCAGCAATACAGAGGGTAGCTCCTATAATTCACCCCTCCACTTT.